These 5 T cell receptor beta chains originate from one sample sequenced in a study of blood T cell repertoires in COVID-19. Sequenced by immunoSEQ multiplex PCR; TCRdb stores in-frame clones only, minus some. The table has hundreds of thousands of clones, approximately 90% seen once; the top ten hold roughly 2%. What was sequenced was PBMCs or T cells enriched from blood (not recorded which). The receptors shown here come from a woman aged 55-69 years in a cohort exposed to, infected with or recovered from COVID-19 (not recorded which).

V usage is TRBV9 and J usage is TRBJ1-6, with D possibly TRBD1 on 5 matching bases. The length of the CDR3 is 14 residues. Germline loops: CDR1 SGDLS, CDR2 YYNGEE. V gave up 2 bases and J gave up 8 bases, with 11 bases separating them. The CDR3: CASSVGQGDSPLHF. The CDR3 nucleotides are TGTGCCAGCAGCGTCGGGCAGGGCGATTCACCCCTCCACTTT.

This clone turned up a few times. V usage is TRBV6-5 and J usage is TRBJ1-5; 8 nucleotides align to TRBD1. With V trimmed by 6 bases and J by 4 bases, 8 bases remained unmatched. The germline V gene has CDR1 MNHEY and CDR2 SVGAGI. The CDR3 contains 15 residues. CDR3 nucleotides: TGTGCCAGCAGGGTGGACAGGGCGGATAATCAGCCCCAGCATTTT. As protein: CASRVDRADNQPQHF.

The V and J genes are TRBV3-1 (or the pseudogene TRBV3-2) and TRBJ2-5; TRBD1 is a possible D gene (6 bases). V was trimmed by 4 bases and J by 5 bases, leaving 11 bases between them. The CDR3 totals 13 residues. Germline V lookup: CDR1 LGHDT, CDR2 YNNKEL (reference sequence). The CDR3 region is CASSPQGGETQYF. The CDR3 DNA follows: TGTGCCAGCAGCCCACAGGGTGGGGAGACCCAGTACTTC.

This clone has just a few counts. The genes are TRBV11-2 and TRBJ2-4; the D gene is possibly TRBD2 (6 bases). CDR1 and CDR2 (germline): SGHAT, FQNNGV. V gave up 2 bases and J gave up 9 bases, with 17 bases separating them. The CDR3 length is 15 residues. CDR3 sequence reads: CASSLQGGPGSIQYF. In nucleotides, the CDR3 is TGTGCCAGCAGCTTACAAGGAGGGCCTGGGAGCATTCAGTACTTC.

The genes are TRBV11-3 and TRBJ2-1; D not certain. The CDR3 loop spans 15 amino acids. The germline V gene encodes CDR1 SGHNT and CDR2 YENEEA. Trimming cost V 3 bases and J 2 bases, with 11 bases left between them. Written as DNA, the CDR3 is TGTGCCAGCAGCTTCCGGAGTTCCCCCTACAATGAGCAGTTCTTC. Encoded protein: CASSFRSSPYNEQFF.